A selection of T cell receptor beta chains follows, all from one sample in a study of blood T cell repertoires in COVID-19. Method: immunoSEQ multiplex PCR; TCRdb's copy keeps in-frame clones and lacks some. The sample consists of 100,000 to 140,000 clones, about 93% of them appearing once. The sample comprised peripheral blood. These receptor sequences come from a woman in her twenties or thirties with acute or convalescent COVID-19. Both conserved end residues are part of each CDR3. Not every row has a clone size; where given, it reads once, few, many or a size class.

- | TRBJ2-7 | TRBV10-3 | CAIRDSGRDPYEQYF
- | TRBJ2-3 | TRBV7-9 | CASSEHTSGVGDTQYF
- | TRBJ2-6 | TRBV28 | CASSSTSKRAGANVLTF
- | TRBJ2-7 | TRBV5-4 | CASSFMSGHGAYEQYF
- | TRBJ1-6 | TRBV28 | CASSSDRVWNSPLHF
once | TRBJ2-3 | TRBV6-1 | CASSEWVDSRGAGADTQYF
- | TRBJ1-3 | TRBV21-1 | CASSQKRSPGHPGNTIYF
- | TRBJ1-4 | TRBV29-1 | CSVTGTGGAEIEKLFF
- | TRBJ2-1 | TRBV15 | CATSRDSQYNEQFF
- | TRBJ2-3 | TRBV28 | CASAYAGSGTDTQYF
- | TRBJ2-3 | TRBV28 | CASGPSGSVTDTQYF
- | TRBJ2-2 | TRBV11-2 | CASSLDRGQGYRELFF
- | TRBJ1-2 | TRBV14 | CASSQLRQGSNYGYTF
- | TRBJ2-1 | TRBV3-1/TRBV3-2 | CASSHSGRGNEQFF
- | TRBJ2-7 | TRBV2 | CASSEIVDRVNEQYF
- | TRBJ1-1 | TRBV18 | CASSLTGQRAEAFF
once | TRBJ1-1 | TRBV28 | CASSLSGSYTEAFF
- | TRBJ2-7 | TRBV27 | CASSLMAGGISYEQYF
- | TRBJ2-4 | TRBV5-1 | CASSFRGLAGSTELAKNIQYF
- | TRBJ1-2 | TRBV10-3 | CAISGRTGINGYTF
- | TRBJ1-1 | TRBV27 | CASSPGWGLTEAFF
- | TRBJ2-2 | TRBV9 | CASSVGGTGELFF
once | TRBJ1-2 | TRBV4-3 | CASSQDISVNYGYTF